These 21 T cell receptor beta chains were sequenced from one sample in a study of early T cells in non-severe SARS-CoV-2 infection. TCRdb redid the calling of the 5' RACE reads with MiXCR, one entry per CDR3 protein. The sample has tens of thousands of distinct CDR3 sequences, 16% seen once. The sample in question was whole blood, obtained at baseline. The receptors shown here come from an adult who was a healthcare worker with PCR-confirmed SARS-CoV-2 infection or an uninfected control (not recorded which).

This clonotype was observed a handful of times. This chain uses TRBV4-1 with TRBJ2-5, with 7 bases identical to TRBD2. This CDR3 comprises 15 residues. The V gene end was trimmed by 0 bases and the J gene end by 5 bases; junction bases not matched to a gene: 6. Germline V gives CDR1 MGHRA, CDR2 YSYEKL. The DNA for the CDR3 is TGCGCCAGCAGCCAAGAAGCGGGAAGTTGGGAGACCCAGTACTTC. Translation: CASSQEAGSWETQYF.

This clonotype was counted ten times or more. The genes are TRBV18 and TRBJ1-6, with D possibly being TRBD1 (5 bases). Looked up from germline, CDR1 is KGHSH and CDR2 is LQKENI. The length of the CDR3 is 16 residues. Trimming removed 3 bases at V and 8 bases at J, with 17 bases between. The CDR3 nucleotides are TGTGCCAGCTCACCCTTTACGAGAGGGGCGGATTCACCCCTCCACTTT. Protein: CASSPFTRGADSPLHF.

The chain carries TRBV6-2 or TRBV6-3 and TRBJ1-5; 9 positions agree with TRBD1. The CDR3 totals 15 residues. J lost 4 bases, V lost 5 bases, and 6 bases had no gene match. Germline CDR1 is MNHEY and CDR2 is SVGEGT. CDR3: CASSPTGGFNQPQHF. DNA for the CDR3: TGTGCCAGCAGTCCGACAGGGGGGTTTAATCAGCCCCAGCATTTT.

This clonotype turned up a few times. V is TRBV5-1 and J is TRBJ2-7; D tentatively reads TRBD1 or TRBD2 (6 bases each). The CDR3 sequence is 14 residues long. The germline V gene encodes CDR1 SGHRS and CDR2 YFSETQ. Between the trimmed V and J ends, which lost 5 bases and 3 bases, there was a span of 15 bases. CDR3 protein: CASRVSGGFYEQYF. As DNA, the CDR3 is TGCGCCAGCAGAGTGTCCGGGGGCTTCTACGAGCAGTACTTC.

The chain couples TRBV5-1 to TRBJ2-7, with TRBD2 matching over 10 bases. The CDR3 is made up of 16 amino acids. Losses at the gene ends were 1 base for V and 7 bases for J; bases not matched to a gene: 11. Germline loops: CDR1 SGHRS, CDR2 YFSETQ. CDR3 region: CASSLSAGLAPREQYF. Here the CDR3 DNA reads TGCGCCAGCAGCTTGTCAGCGGGACTAGCGCCTCGGGAGCAGTACTTC.

There are many counts of this clonotype. This sequence joins TRBV7-6 and TRBJ1-2; D unresolved. The CDR3 runs 14 residues. V was cut by 5 bases and J by 3 bases, with 13 bases left in between. The germline V gene has CDR1 SGHVS and CDR2 FNYEAQ. In DNA form, the CDR3 reads TGTGCCAGCAGCCCCTGGACCGACTACTATGGCTACACCTTC. It is translated as CASSPWTDYYGYTF.

In its sample, this clonotype was seen a few times. This rearrangement joins TRBV4-3 to TRBJ2-3; D uncertain. The CDR3 is made up of 15 amino acids. The germline CDR1 and CDR2 sequences are LGHNA and YSLEER. V was clipped by 2 bases and J by 1 base, with 10 bases between them. The CDR3 nucleotides read TGCGCCAGCAGCCAACTTGGCTGGGGCACAGATACGCAGTATTTT. This encodes CASSQLGWGTDTQYF.

There are a few counts of this clonotype. Relative to the germline gene, one junction end is altered; a read error may explain this. This chain connects TRBV7-9 to TRBJ2-3; 9 positions match TRBD2. The CDR3 covers 12 residues. The V gene's germline CDR1 is SEHNR and CDR2 FQNEAQ (reference sequence). CDR3 sequence (DNA): TGTGCCAGCAGCGTAGCGGGGGTTGCGCAGTATTTT. This sequence encodes CASSVAGVAQYF. The whole variable domain, filled in from reference TRBV7-9 and TRBJ2-3, reads DTGVSQNPRHKITKRGQNVTFRCDPISEHNRLYWYRQTLGQGPEFLTYFQNEAQLEKSRLLSDRFSAERPKGSFSTLEIQRTEQGDSAMYLCASSVAGVAQYFGPGTRLTVL.

This sequence joins TRBV7-2 and TRBJ2-7, with D unresolved. The CDR3 runs to 13 residues. Deletions cut 2 bases from V and 0 bases from J, with 5 bases between. The germline V gene encodes CDR1 SGHTA and CDR2 FQGNSA. Written as DNA, the CDR3 is TGTGCCAGCAGCTTATCCAGCTCCTACGAGCAGTACTTC. As protein: CASSLSSSYEQYF.

The CDR3 DNA reads as TGTGCCAGCAGTTCCGGACCTGAAGCGGGAGGGCCGGATAAGTTTGATGAGCAGTTCTTC. Translated: CASSSGPEAGGPDKFDEQFF. V usage is TRBV27 and J usage is TRBJ2-1; 10 nucleotides align to TRBD2. Germline CDR1 and CDR2: MNHEY and SMNVEV (reference sequence). V gave up 4 bases and J gave up 8 bases; unmatched junction bases: 23. The CDR3 is 20 residues long.

This clonotype was detected only a few times. At one boundary the junction diverges from the germline segment, which might be a read error. The chain employs TRBV7-9 and TRBJ1-4, with no clear D. The CDR3 runs 15 residues. The germline V gene has CDR1 SEHNR and CDR2 FQNEAQ (reference sequence). CDR3 protein: CASTLYGRFNERLFF. CDR3 DNA sequence: TGTGCCAGCACTCTGTACGGGAGATTTAATGAAAGACTGTTTTTT.

The rearrangement links TRBV27 to TRBJ1-6, with unresolved D. This CDR3 contains 13 residues. Trimming took 6 bases from V and 8 from J, leaving 11 bases between them. Looked up from germline, CDR1 is MNHEY and CDR2 is SMNVEV (reference sequence). CDR3 DNA: TGTGCCAGCAGACCCCCCGGGGATTCACCCCTCCACTTT. Translation gives CASRPPGDSPLHF.

This sequence joins TRBV6-2 or TRBV6-3 and TRBJ2-3; D unresolved. Trimming removed 0 bases from V and 2 bases from J, with 9 bases in between. The germline gives CDR1 MNHEY, CDR2 SVGEGT. This CDR3 has 15 residues. The DNA of the CDR3 is TGTGCCAGCAGTTACTCGCTCGGATCCACAGATACGCAGTATTTT. Its protein is CASSYSLGSTDTQYF.

This clonotype appeared a few times. The chain recombines TRBV3-1 with TRBJ2-5, with D maybe TRBD2 (7 bases). The CDR3 extends over 16 amino acids. Germline CDR1 and CDR2: LGHDT and YNNKEL (reference sequence). Trimming took off 0 bases at V and 5 bases at J, with 16 bases between the two ends. The CDR3 spells CASSQDGSGTSETQYF. CDR3 coding DNA: TGTGCCAGCAGCCAAGATGGGAGCGGGACATCTGAGACCCAGTACTTC.

The gene calls are TRBV7-9 and TRBJ2-7; D is perhaps TRBD1 or TRBD2 (5 bases each). Trimming pared 5 bases from V and 0 bases from J, leaving 20 bases between. The germline V gene has CDR1 SEHNR and CDR2 FQNEAQ (reference sequence). CDR3 length: 17 amino acids. CDR3 sequence: CASSRAASGTYSYEQYF. The CDR3 coding sequence is TGTGCCAGCAGCCGCGCGGCCTCCGGGACGTACTCCTACGAGCAGTACTTC.

V is TRBV6-1 and J is TRBJ2-3; D unclear. Germline V gene sequence: CDR1 MNHNS, CDR2 SASEGT. The CDR3 spans 15 residues. V lost 3 bases and J 2 bases, leaving 12 bases between the germline ends. CDR3 sequence reads: CASSDIRWTTDTQYF. CDR3 DNA sequence: TGTGCCAGCAGTGATATTCGATGGACCACAGATACGCAGTATTTT.

The rearrangement uses TRBV6-5 and TRBJ1-3; D might be TRBD1 (5 bases). Germline CDR1 is MNHEY and CDR2 is SVGAGI. The CDR3 spans 12 residues. With 11 bases removed from V and 3 bases from J, the gap between germline ends came to 11 bases. The CDR3: CACGTDGNTIYF. DNA for the CDR3: TGTGCCTGCGGGACCGATGGAAACACCATATATTTT.

This clonotype was picked up a small number of times. As DNA, the CDR3 is TGTGCCAGCAGCCGGGCGGGGGCCGGGTTTGGAACTGAAGCTTTCTTT. It translates to CASSRAGAGFGTEAFF. This chain uses TRBV5-6 with TRBJ1-1; a weak D match, TRBD1 (6 bases). Germline loops: CDR1 SGHDT, CDR2 YYEEEE. The CDR3 is 16 residues long. V was cut by 4 bases and J by 5 bases, with 21 bases left in between.

The chain links TRBV7-2 to TRBJ2-7; the D is unclear. The CDR3 consists of 13 residues. The germline V and J ends were trimmed by 2 bases and 5 bases, with 10 bases remaining between them. From germline, CDR1 is SGHTA and CDR2 FQGNSA. Written as DNA, the CDR3 is TGTGCCAGCAGCTTAATAGAGATTCACGAGCAGTACTTC. It translates to CASSLIEIHEQYF.

The sample holds many counts of this clonotype. The chain joins TRBV11-2 to TRBJ2-1, with a tentative D call TRBD2 (5 bases). V was trimmed by 1 base and J by 12 bases, leaving 10 bases between them. The CDR3 totals 12 residues. CDR1 is SGHAT and CDR2 is FQNNGV in the germline V gene. CDR3 bases: TGTGCCAGCAGCTTAGTTCGGGATACGCAGTTCTTC. It specifies CASSLVRDTQFF.

The chain employs TRBV28 and TRBJ2-7; no reliable D call. The CDR3 has 12 amino acids. The germline gives CDR1 MDHEN, CDR2 SYDVKM. V was pared by 6 bases and J by 6 bases, with 12 bases between. The CDR3 loop reads CASRLIGAEQYF. As DNA, the CDR3 is TGTGCCAGCAGACTAATAGGCGCCGAGCAGTACTTC.